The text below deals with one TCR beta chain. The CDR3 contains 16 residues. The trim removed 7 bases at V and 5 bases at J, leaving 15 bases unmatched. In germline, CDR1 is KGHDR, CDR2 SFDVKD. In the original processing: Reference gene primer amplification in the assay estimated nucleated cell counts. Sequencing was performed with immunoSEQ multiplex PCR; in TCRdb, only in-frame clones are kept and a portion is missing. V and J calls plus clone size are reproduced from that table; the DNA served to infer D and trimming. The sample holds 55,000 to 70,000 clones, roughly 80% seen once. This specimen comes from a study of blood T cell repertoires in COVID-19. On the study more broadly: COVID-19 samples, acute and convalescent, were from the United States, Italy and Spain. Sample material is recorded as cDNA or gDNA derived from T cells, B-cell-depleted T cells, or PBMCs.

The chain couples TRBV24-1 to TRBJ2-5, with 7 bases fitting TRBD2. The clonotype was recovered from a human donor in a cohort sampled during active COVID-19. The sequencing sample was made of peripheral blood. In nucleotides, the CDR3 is TGTGCCACCAGCGGGGAGGGGCGGGCAGGCGGGGAGACCCAGTACTTC. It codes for CATSGEGRAGGETQYF.